This TCR beta chain derives from a study of T-cell memory formation after mild COVID-19. This clonotype is a singleton in its sample. Using its own MiXCR run on the 5' RACE reads, TCRdb lists one record per CDR3 protein. The top ten clones hold around a fifth of a sample with approximately 400,000 distinct CDR3 sequences, about 20% of them seen once. The TCR comes from a man between 18 and 29 years old who had mild COVID-19 (a few samples of this study predate the infection). Cell type and time point are not known. Material for sequencing was PBMCs or a T cell subset sorted from them (not recorded which).

CDR3 sequence: CASSWGQPNEQFF. Written as DNA, the CDR3 is TGTGCCAGCAGCTGGGGACAACCCAATGAGCAGTTCTTC. The chain has TRBV7-8 and TRBJ2-1; D may be TRBD1 (6 bases). This CDR3 has 13 residues. Germline CDR1 reads SGHVS; CDR2 reads FQNEAQ. The V end was cut by 4 bases, the J end by 6 bases, with 10 bases between.